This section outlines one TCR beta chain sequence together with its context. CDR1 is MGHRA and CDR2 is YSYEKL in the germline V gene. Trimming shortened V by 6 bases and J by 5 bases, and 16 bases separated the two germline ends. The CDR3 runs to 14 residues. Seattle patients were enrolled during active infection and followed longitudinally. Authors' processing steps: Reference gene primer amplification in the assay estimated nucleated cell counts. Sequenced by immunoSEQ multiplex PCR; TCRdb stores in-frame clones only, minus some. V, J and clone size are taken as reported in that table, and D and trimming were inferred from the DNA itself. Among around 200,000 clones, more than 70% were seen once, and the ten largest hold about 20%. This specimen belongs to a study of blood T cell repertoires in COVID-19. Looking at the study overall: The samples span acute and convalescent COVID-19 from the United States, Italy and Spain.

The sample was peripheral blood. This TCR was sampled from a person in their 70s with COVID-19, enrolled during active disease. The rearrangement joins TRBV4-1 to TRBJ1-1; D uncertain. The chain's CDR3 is CASSPPGSRTEAFF. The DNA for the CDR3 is TGCGCCAGCAGTCCACCGGGGAGTAGGACTGAAGCTTTCTTT.